The 31 T cell receptor beta chains reported below all come from one sample, sequenced in a study of blood T cell repertoires in COVID-19. TCRdb keeps only in-frame clones here, not all; method: immunoSEQ multiplex PCR. Altogether about 80,000 clones are present, about four fifths being singletons, with the ten largest covering 39%. The sequencing input was peripheral blood. The receptors come from a man older than 75 with active or convalescent COVID-19.

The chain uses TRBV2 and TRBJ1-5, with 8 bases matching TRBD1. From germline, CDR1 is SNHLY and CDR2 FYNNEI. The CDR3 extends over 14 amino acids. V was pared by 4 bases and J by 6 bases, with 5 bases of the junction left unmatched. In DNA, the CDR3 is TGTGCCAGCAGTGGACAGGGGTTGGTTCAGCCCCAGCATTTT. This sequence encodes CASSGQGLVQPQHF. Using reference TRBV2 and TRBJ1-5 for the parts outside the CDR3, the full variable domain is EPEVTQTPSHQVTQMGQEVILRCVPISNHLYFYWYRQILGQKVEFLVSFYNNEISEKSEIFDDQFSVERPDGSNFTLKIRSTKLEDSAMYFCASSGQGLVQPQHFGDGTRLSIL.

The chain couples TRBV6-2 or TRBV6-3 to TRBJ2-5; D is uncertain. The germline V gene has CDR1 MNHEY and CDR2 SVGEGT. This CDR3 has 12 residues. The germline V and J ends were trimmed by 2 bases and 4 bases, with 5 bases remaining between them. CDR3 nucleotide sequence: TGTGCCAGCAGTTACCCCGTAGAGACCCAGTACTTC. It translates to CASSYPVETQYF.

The rearrangement links TRBV13 to TRBJ2-7; TRBD1 matches at 7 bases. This CDR3 has 17 amino acids. The ends lost 0 bases at V and 0 bases at J; junction bases unmatched: 8. Germline V gives CDR1 PRHDT, CDR2 FYEKMQ (reference sequence). In DNA, the CDR3 is TGTGCCAGCAGCTTAGGAGGGACAGCCCGATTCTCCTACGAGCAGTACTTC. This codes for CASSLGGTARFSYEQYF.

The rearrangement uses TRBV28 and TRBJ1-2, with TRBD1 identical over 10 bases. The CDR3 is 11 amino acids. V shed 6 bases and J 13 bases; nucleotides not matched to a gene: 5. CDR1 is MDHEN, CDR2 SYDVKM, per germline. Here the CDR3 reads CASSSDRGLTF. CDR3 nucleotide sequence: TGTGCCAGCAGCTCCGACAGGGGGCTCACCTTC.

The V and J genes are TRBV5-6 and TRBJ2-7; D unresolved. The CDR3 length is 14 residues. The V and J ends lost 4 bases and 2 bases respectively, with 13 bases between them. Germline V lookup: CDR1 SGHDT, CDR2 YYEEEE. The DNA of the CDR3 is TGTGCCAGCAGCGACACCGTCTGGACCTACGAGCAGTACTTC. This translates into CASSDTVWTYEQYF.

The chain is built from TRBV2 and TRBJ1-6; weak D call: TRBD1 (5 bases). The V end lost 6 bases, the J end lost 14 bases, and 20 bases lay between the germline ends. CDR3 length: 14 amino acids. The V gene's germline CDR1 is SNHLY and CDR2 FYNNEI. In nucleotides, the CDR3 is TGTGCCAGCAGCACCGCCTTGGGGGGAGTCACCCTCCACTTT. Protein sequence: CASSTALGGVTLHF.

The rearrangement uses TRBV27 and TRBJ1-2; 9 bases map to TRBD1. Looked up from germline, CDR1 is MNHEY and CDR2 is SMNVEV (reference sequence). CDR3 length: 17 residues. J was trimmed by 5 bases and V by 5 bases; bases with no gene match: 15. For the CDR3, the DNA is TGTGCCAGCAGTCAAACCGGGACAGGGAATCTCCTTTATGGCTACACCTTC. This translates into CASSQTGTGNLLYGYTF.

The CDR3 here is CASSRGPWETQYF. The CDR3 coding sequence is TGTGCCAGTAGTAGGGGGCCGTGGGAGACCCAGTACTTC. V gene TRBV19 combines with J gene TRBJ2-5; TRBD1 might be the D (6 bases). V lost 4 bases to trimming and J lost 5 bases, with 11 bases between them. The CDR3 length is 13 residues. Per the germline V gene, CDR1 is LNHDA and CDR2 is SQIVND (reference sequence).

This rearrangement joins TRBV7-9 to TRBJ1-2, with D possibly matching TRBD1 (5 bases). There are 16 residues in the CDR3. The germline V and J ends were trimmed by 5 bases and 8 bases, with 24 bases remaining between them. In germline, CDR1 is SEHNR, CDR2 FQNEAQ (reference sequence). In nucleotides, the CDR3 is TGTGCCAGCAGCACCTCCGGGACTGCCTTGGTGTCAGGCTACACCTTC. Translation gives CASSTSGTALVSGYTF.

In its sample, this clone was seen once. J is TRBJ1-6 and V is TRBV5-1; D is possibly TRBD1 (6 bases). This CDR3 is built from 17 residues. Germline loops: CDR1 SGHRS, CDR2 YFSETQ. The V end was cut by 2 bases, the J end by 7 bases, with 19 bases between. The chain's CDR3 is CASSFQQGIGGNSPLHF. As DNA, the CDR3 is TGCGCCAGCAGCTTCCAACAGGGAATAGGCGGAAATTCACCCCTCCACTTT.

This clone has a single count. The J gene is TRBJ1-5, the V gene TRBV19; tentative D call: TRBD1 (5 bases). V dropped 4 bases and J dropped 6 bases, with 22 bases sitting between them. The V gene's germline CDR1 is LNHDA and CDR2 SQIVND (reference sequence). This CDR3 spans 17 amino acids. CDR3 in amino acids: CASSKLLGVGGSQPQHF. The CDR3 DNA reads TGTGCCAGTAGTAAGCTACTAGGGGTGGGGGGGAGTCAGCCCCAGCATTTT. Full variable domain (missing parts from reference TRBV19 and TRBJ1-5): DGGITQSPKYLFRKEGQNVTLSCEQNLNHDAMYWYRQDPGQGLRLIYYSQIVNDFQKGDIAEGYSVSREKKESFPLTVTSAQKNPTAFYLCASSKLLGVGGSQPQHFGDGTRLSIL.

This clone showed up just a few times. The chain is built from TRBV2 and TRBJ1-5; D is unclear. V was trimmed by 4 bases and J by 1 base, leaving 5 bases between them. Germline assignment: CDR1 SNHLY and CDR2 FYNNEI. This CDR3 region has 13 residues. CDR3 DNA sequence: TGTGCCAGCAGTGTACAGAGCAATCAGCCCCAGCATTTT. It yields the protein CASSVQSNQPQHF.

The CDR3 protein is CASSSHRGATNEKLFF. CDR3 bases: TGTGCCAGCAGCTCTCACAGGGGTGCAACTAATGAAAAACTGTTTTTT. The chain uses TRBV14 and TRBJ1-4; the match to TRBD1 covers 7 bases. Trimming removed 5 bases from V and 0 bases from J; junction bases left unmatched: 6. Germline V gene sequence: CDR1 SGHDN, CDR2 FVKESK. The CDR3 length is 16 residues.

V usage is TRBV19 and J usage is TRBJ1-2; D call uncertain. V lost 3 bases to trimming and J lost 3 bases, with 11 bases between them. CDR1 and CDR2 (germline): LNHDA, SQIVND (reference sequence). The length of the CDR3 is 14 residues. In nucleotides, the CDR3 is TGTGCCAGTAGTATTAGTTCCGCCGACTATGGCTACACCTTC. As protein: CASSISSADYGYTF.

The rearrangement uses TRBV30 and TRBJ2-1, with D hard to call. Germline assignment: CDR1 GTSNPN and CDR2 SVGIG (reference sequence). The CDR3 is 14 residues long. The V and J ends lost 5 bases and 1 base respectively, with 12 bases between them. In DNA, the CDR3 is TGTGCCTGGTCAACTTCGTTGTCCTACAATGAGCAGTTCTTC. It encodes CAWSTSLSYNEQFF.

The genes are TRBV4-2 and TRBJ1-6; 7 bases match TRBD1. The CDR3 sequence is 16 residues long. V gave up 1 base and J gave up 7 bases; unmatched junction bases: 7. The V gene's germline CDR1 is LGHNA and CDR2 YNFKEQ. CDR3 protein: CASSQATGQKNSPLHF. Here the CDR3 DNA reads TGTGCCAGCAGCCAAGCAACGGGACAGAAAAATTCACCCCTCCACTTT.

The chain combines TRBV28 with TRBJ1-1; D is undetermined. CDR3 length: 15 residues. Trimming took 3 bases from V and 3 from J, leaving 14 bases between them. In germline, CDR1 is MDHEN, CDR2 SYDVKM. The CDR3 sequence: CASSFLSPRDTEAFF. CDR3 in DNA: TGTGCCAGCAGTTTTTTAAGTCCTCGGGACACTGAAGCTTTCTTT.

This clone was recorded only once. The chain carries TRBV3-1 (or the pseudogene TRBV3-2) and TRBJ1-1; D possibly corresponds to TRBD1 (5 bases). CDR1 is LGHDT and CDR2 is YNNKEL in the germline V gene (reference sequence). Trimming cost V 4 bases and J 3 bases, with 12 bases left between them. The CDR3 covers 14 residues. The CDR3 DNA sequence: TGTGCCAGCAGCCCCGCTCCAGGGTACACTGAAGCTTTCTTT. Protein sequence: CASSPAPGYTEAFF.

The rearrangement joins TRBV5-4 to TRBJ1-1; D call uncertain. Germline CDR1 and CDR2: SGHNT and YYREEE (reference sequence). The CDR3 has 14 amino acids. Trimming cost V 1 base and J 1 base, with 8 bases left between them. The CDR3 nucleotides are TGTGCCAGCAGCTTGAACCTTAGGAACACTGAAGCTTTCTTT. Amino acid sequence: CASSLNLRNTEAFF.

The chain has TRBV7-2 and TRBJ2-1, with D maybe TRBD2 (6 bases). V was cut by 4 bases and J by 5 bases, with 12 bases left in between. The CDR3 is 14 residues long. CDR1 is SGHTA and CDR2 is FQGNSA in the germline V gene. The CDR3 DNA sequence: TGTGCCAGCAGCTCCGGGACTCATAACAATGAGCAGTTCTTC. Translating it yields CASSSGTHNNEQFF. The complete variable domain, with remaining parts taken from reference TRBV7-2 and TRBJ2-1, reads GAGVSQSPSNKVTEKGKDVELRCDPISGHTALYWYRQSLGQGLEFLIYFQGNSAPDKSGLPSDRFSAERTGGSVSTLTIQRTQQEDSAVYLCASSSGTHNNEQFFGPGTRLTVL.

The rearrangement joins TRBV19 to TRBJ2-1; no reliable D call. Trimming shortened V by 1 base and J by 4 bases, and 11 bases separated the two germline ends. CDR1 is LNHDA, CDR2 SQIVND, per germline (reference sequence). The CDR3 is 15 amino acids. The CDR3 loop is CASSIGDSGYNEQFF. CDR3 nucleotides: TGTGCCAGTAGTATAGGAGACTCTGGGTACAATGAGCAGTTCTTC.

The V and J genes are TRBV5-4 and TRBJ1-5, with D possibly being TRBD1 (5 bases). The CDR3 length is 13 residues. The germline CDR1 and CDR2 sequences are SGHNT and YYREEE (reference sequence). V lost 1 base and J lost 6, with 8 bases in between. In nucleotides, the CDR3 is TGTGCCAGCAGCTTGTCGGGGGGTCAGCCCCAGCATTTT. It codes for CASSLSGGQPQHF.

This chain joins TRBV5-1 and TRBJ1-6; D not certain. Germline V gene lookup returns CDR1 SGHRS and CDR2 YFSETQ. V shed 0 bases and J shed 13 bases, with 11 bases lying between them. This CDR3 has 13 amino acids. CDR3 DNA sequence: TGCGCCAGCAGCTTGGGCCCCGGTTGGCCCCTCCACTTT. Translated: CASSLGPGWPLHF.

A few counts support this clone. V usage is TRBV30 and J usage is TRBJ2-7; 10 positions match TRBD1. The ends lost 0 bases at V and 7 bases at J; junction bases unmatched: 6. Germline V gene data show CDR1 as GTSNPN and CDR2 as SVGIG (reference sequence). The CDR3 spans 14 residues. The CDR3 loop reads CAWSVGQGLWEQYF. CDR3 in DNA: TGTGCCTGGAGTGTGGGACAGGGGTTGTGGGAGCAGTACTTC.

V usage is TRBV25-1 and J usage is TRBJ2-6; D may be TRBD2 (5 bases). Trimming took off 4 bases at V and 0 bases at J, with 7 bases between the two ends. Looked up from germline, CDR1 is MGHDK and CDR2 is SYGVNS. The CDR3 runs 15 residues. DNA of the CDR3: TGTGCCAGCAGTGTCAGCGGCTCTGGGGCCAACGTCCTGACTTTC. Translated: CASSVSGSGANVLTF.

A single count supports this clone. J is TRBJ2-1 and V is TRBV9; 9 bases are shared with TRBD1. Germline CDR1 and CDR2: SGDLS and YYNGEE. There are 16 residues in the CDR3. After removal of 3 bases from V and 6 bases from J, the junction contained 10 bases not matched to a gene. Here the CDR3 reads CASSALLGQGTNEQFF. The CDR3 DNA sequence: TGTGCCAGCAGCGCCCTCCTGGGACAGGGAACCAATGAGCAGTTCTTC.

The chain carries TRBV7-9 and TRBJ1-5; D is ambiguous. CDR1 and CDR2 from the germline V gene are SEHNR and FQNEAQ (reference sequence). The V end was cut by 4 bases, the J end by 4 bases, with 14 bases between. This CDR3 has 15 amino acids. The CDR3 protein is CASSSSGRANQPQHF. CDR3 coding DNA: TGTGCCAGCAGCTCCTCGGGGAGGGCGAATCAGCCCCAGCATTTT.

The chain is built from TRBV5-1 and TRBJ1-5; TRBD1 matches 8 bases. The germline gives CDR1 SGHRS, CDR2 YFSETQ. With 0 bases clipped from V and 6 bases from J, the junction kept 2 bases outside the gene matches. The CDR3 consists of 14 residues. Here the CDR3 DNA reads TGCGCCAGCAGCTTGGGACAGGGGCTTCAGCCCCAGCATTTT. Its protein product is CASSLGQGLQPQHF.

This chain connects TRBV7-6 to TRBJ1-5; D gene ambiguous. This CDR3 is built from 16 residues. Germline CDR1 SGHVS, CDR2 FNYEAQ. Deletions cut 7 bases from V and 2 bases from J, with 18 bases between. DNA of the CDR3: TGTGCCAGCAACGATTTGCGGGCAGGAGGCAATCAGCCCCAGCATTTT. The encoded protein is CASNDLRAGGNQPQHF.

The chain employs TRBV28 and TRBJ2-1; no clear D. Trimming left V 3 bases short and J 8 bases short, with 14 bases between. The germline V gene has CDR1 MDHEN and CDR2 SYDVKM. The CDR3 is made up of 14 amino acids. The CDR3 region is CASSLPYDLDEQFF. CDR3 coding DNA: TGTGCCAGCAGTTTGCCCTACGATCTCGATGAGCAGTTCTTC.

V gene TRBV5-1 combines with J gene TRBJ2-1, with 15 bases lining up with TRBD2. The CDR3 totals 17 residues. Germline values: CDR1 SGHRS, CDR2 YFSETQ. The trim removed 4 bases at V and 3 bases at J, leaving 5 bases unmatched. The CDR3 nucleotides read TGCGCCAGCAGCGGAGGACTAGCGGGAGGGTACTACAATGAGCAGTTCTTC. Its translation is CASSGGLAGGYYNEQFF.